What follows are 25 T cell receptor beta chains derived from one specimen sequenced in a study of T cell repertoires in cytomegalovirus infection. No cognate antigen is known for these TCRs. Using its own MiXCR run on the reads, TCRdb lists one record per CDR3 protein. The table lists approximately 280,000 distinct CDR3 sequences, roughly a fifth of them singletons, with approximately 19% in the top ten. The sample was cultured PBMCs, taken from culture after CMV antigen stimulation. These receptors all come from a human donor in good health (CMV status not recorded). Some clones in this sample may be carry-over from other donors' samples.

This chain's CDR3 is CASKRTGDTGELFF. The CDR3 region has the DNA TGTGCCAGCAAGAGGACAGGGGACACCGGGGAGCTGTTTTTT. This chain connects TRBV6-4 to TRBJ2-2; 9 bases fit TRBD1. The CDR3 has 14 residues. After removal of 7 bases from V and 3 bases from J, the junction contained 3 bases not matched to a gene. The germline gives CDR1 MRHNA, CDR2 SNTAGT.

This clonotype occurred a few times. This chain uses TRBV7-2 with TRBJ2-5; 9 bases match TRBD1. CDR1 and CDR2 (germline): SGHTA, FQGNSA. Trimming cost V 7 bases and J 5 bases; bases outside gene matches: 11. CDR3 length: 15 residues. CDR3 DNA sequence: TGTGCCAGCACCCCGACAGGGGGAAAGGGGGAGACCCAGTACTTC. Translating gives CASTPTGGKGETQYF.

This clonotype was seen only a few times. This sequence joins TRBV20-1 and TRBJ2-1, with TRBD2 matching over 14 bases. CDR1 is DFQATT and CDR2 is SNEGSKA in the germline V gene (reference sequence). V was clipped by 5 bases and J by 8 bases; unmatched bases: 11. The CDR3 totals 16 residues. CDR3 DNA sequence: TGCAGTGCTGATCCCGGGACTAGCGGGAGAGGCGATGAGCAGTTCTTC. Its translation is CSADPGTSGRGDEQFF.

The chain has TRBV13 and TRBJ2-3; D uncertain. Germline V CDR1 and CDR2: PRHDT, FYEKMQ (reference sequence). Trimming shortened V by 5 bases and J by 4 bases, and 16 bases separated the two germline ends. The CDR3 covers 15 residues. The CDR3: CASSINRRRADTQYF. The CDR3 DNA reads TGTGCCAGCAGCATTAACCGCAGACGGGCAGATACGCAGTATTTT.

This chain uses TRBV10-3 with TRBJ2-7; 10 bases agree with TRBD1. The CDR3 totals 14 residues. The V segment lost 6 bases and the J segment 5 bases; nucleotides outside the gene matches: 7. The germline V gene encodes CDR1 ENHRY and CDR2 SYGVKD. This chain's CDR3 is CAIRAGTGENEQYF. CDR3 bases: TGTGCCATCAGGGCCGGGACAGGGGAGAACGAGCAGTACTTC.

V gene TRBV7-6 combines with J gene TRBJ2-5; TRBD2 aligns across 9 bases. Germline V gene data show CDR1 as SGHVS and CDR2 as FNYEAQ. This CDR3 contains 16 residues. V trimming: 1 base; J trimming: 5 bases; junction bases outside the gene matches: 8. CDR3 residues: CASSLVAGDLGETQYF. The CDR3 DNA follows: TGTGCCAGCAGCTTAGTAGCGGGAGACTTGGGGGAGACCCAGTACTTC.

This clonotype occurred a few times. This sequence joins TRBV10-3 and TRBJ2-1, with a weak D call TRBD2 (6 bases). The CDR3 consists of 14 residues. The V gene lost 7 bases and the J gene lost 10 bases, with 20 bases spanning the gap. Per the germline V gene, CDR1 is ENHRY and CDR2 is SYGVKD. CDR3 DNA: TGTGCCATCACCATCCGGGAGTTCGGCGGAGAGCAGTTCTTC. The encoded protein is CAITIREFGGEQFF.

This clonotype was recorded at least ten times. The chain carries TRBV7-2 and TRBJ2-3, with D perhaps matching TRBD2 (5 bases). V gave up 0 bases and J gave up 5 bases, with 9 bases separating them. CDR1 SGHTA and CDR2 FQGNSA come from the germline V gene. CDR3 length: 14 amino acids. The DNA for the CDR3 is TGTGCCAGCAGCTTAGCGTCGGGGATAGATACGCAGTATTTT. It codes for CASSLASGIDTQYF.

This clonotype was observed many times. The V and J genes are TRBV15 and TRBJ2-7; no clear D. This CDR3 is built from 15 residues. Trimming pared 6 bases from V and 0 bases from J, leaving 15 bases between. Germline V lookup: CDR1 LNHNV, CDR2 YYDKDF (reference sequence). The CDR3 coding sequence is TGTGCCACCAGTCCGTCATACTCCAGCTCCTACGAGCAGTACGTC. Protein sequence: CATSPSYSSSYEQYV.

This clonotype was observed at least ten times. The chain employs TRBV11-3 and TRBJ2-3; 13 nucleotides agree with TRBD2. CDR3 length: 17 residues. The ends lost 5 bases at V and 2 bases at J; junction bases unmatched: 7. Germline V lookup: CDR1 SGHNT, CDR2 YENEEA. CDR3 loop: CASSPGLAGEHTDTQYF. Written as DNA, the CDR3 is TGTGCCAGCAGCCCCGGACTAGCGGGAGAACACACAGATACGCAGTATTTT.

This CDR3 is CASSPPSDGNYGYTF. The CDR3 coding sequence is TGTGCCAGCTCACCTCCTTCGGACGGCAACTATGGCTACACCTTC. V and J are TRBV18 and TRBJ1-2, with D unclear. CDR3 length: 15 amino acids. From germline, CDR1 is KGHSH and CDR2 LQKENI. The V end lost 3 bases, the J end lost 2 bases, and 13 bases lay between the germline ends.

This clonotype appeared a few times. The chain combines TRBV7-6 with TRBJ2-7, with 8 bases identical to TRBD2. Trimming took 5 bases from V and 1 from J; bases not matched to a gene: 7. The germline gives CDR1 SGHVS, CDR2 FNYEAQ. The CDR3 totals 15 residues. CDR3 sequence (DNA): TGTGCCAGCAGCCTCCGGGGGGGAGGATCCTACGAGCAGTACTTC. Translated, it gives CASSLRGGGSYEQYF.

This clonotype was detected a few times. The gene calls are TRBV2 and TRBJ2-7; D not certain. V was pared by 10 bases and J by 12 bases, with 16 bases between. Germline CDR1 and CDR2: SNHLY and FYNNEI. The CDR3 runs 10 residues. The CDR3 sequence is CATGPAGLYV. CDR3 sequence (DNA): TGTGCCACCGGCCCTGCTGGTCTGTACGTC.

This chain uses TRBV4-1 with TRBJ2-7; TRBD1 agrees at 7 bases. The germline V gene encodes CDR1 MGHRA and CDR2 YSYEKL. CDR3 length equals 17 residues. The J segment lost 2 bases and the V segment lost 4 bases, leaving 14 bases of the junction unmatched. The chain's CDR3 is CASSPFGAGDRAYEQYF. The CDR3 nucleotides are TGCGCCAGCAGCCCTTTTGGGGCAGGGGACAGAGCCTACGAGCAGTACTTC.

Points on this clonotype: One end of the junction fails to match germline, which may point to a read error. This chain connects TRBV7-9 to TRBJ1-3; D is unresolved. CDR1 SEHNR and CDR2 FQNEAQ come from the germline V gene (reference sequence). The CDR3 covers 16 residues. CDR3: CASTLVTESSGNTIYF. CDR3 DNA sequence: TGTGCCAGCACCTTAGTAACAGAGAGCTCTGGAAACACCATATATTTT. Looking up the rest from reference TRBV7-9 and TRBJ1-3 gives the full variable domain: DTGVSQNPRHKITKRGQNVTFRCDPISEHNRLYWYRQTLGQGPEFLTYFQNEAQLEKSRLLSDRFSAERPKGSFSTLEIQRTEQGDSAMYLCASTLVTESSGNTIYFGEGSWLTVV.

Here the CDR3 reads CASSFPVSGTGGLGYTF. As DNA, the CDR3 is TGTGCCAGCAGTTTTCCGGTTTCTGGGACAGGGGGTCTCGGCTACACCTTC. The rearrangement links TRBV7-9 to TRBJ1-2; the match to TRBD1 covers 11 bases. Germline lookup yields CDR1 SEHNR and CDR2 FQNEAQ (reference sequence). V was clipped by 6 bases and J by 8 bases; unmatched bases: 17. The CDR3 totals 17 residues.

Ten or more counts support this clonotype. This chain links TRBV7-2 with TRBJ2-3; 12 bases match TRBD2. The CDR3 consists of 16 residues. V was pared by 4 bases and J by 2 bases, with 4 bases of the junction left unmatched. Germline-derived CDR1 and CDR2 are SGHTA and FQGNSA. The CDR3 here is CASSWTSGAATDTQYF. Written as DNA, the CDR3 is TGTGCCAGCAGCTGGACTAGCGGGGCCGCCACAGATACGCAGTATTTT.

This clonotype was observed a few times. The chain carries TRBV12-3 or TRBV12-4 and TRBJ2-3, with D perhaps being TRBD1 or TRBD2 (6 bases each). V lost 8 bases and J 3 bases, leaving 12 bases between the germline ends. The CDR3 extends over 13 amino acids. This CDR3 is CASRRGGTDTQYF. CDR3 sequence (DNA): TGTGCCAGCCGGAGAGGGGGGACAGATACGCAGTATTTT.

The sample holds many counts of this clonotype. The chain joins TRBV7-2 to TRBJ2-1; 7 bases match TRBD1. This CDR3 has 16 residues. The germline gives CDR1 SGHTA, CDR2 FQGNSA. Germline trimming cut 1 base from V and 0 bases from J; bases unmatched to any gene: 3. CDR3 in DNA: TGTGCCAGCAGCTTAGAGGGGGCCCCCTCCTACAATGAGCAGTTCTTC. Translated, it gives CASSLEGAPSYNEQFF. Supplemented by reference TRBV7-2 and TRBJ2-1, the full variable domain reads GAGVSQSPSNKVTEKGKDVELRCDPISGHTALYWYRQSLGQGLEFLIYFQGNSAPDKSGLPSDRFSAERTGGSVSTLTIQRTQQEDSAVYLCASSLEGAPSYNEQFFGPGTRLTVL.

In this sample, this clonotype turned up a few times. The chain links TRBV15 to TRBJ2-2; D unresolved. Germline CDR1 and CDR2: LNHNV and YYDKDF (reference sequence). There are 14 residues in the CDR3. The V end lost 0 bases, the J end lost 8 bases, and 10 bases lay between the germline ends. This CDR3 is CATSRDRSVGELFF. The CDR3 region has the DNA TGTGCCACCAGCAGAGATCGGTCAGTTGGGGAGCTGTTTTTT.

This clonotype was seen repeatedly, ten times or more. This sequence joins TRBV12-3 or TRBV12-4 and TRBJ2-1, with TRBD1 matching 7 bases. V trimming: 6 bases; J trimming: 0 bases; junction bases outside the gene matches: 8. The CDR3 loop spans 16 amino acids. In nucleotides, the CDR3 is TGTGCCAGCAGCGGACAGGAGGCCGCCTCCTACAATGAGCAGTTCTTC. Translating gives CASSGQEAASYNEQFF.

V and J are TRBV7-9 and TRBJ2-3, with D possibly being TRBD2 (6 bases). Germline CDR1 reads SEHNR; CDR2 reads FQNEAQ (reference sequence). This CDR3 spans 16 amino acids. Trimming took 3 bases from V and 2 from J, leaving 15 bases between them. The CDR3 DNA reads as TGTGCCAGCAGCTTCCCAGCGGGCCAACTCACAGATACGCAGTATTTT. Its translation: CASSFPAGQLTDTQYF.

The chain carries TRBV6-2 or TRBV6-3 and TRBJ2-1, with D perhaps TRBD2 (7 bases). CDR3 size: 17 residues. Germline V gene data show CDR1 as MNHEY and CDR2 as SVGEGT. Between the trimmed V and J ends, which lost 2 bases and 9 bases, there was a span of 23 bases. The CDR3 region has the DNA TGTGCCAGCAGTTACCAACTAACAGGGAGGGGTAACGGTGAGCAGTTCTTC. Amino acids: CASSYQLTGRGNGEQFF.

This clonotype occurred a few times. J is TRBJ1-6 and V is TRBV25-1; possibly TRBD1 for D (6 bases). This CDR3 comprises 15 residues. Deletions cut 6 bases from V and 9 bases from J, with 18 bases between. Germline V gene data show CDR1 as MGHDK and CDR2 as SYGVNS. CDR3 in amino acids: CASRGAALPFSPLHF. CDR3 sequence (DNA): TGTGCCAGCAGGGGGGCAGCCCTCCCGTTTTCACCCCTCCACTTT.

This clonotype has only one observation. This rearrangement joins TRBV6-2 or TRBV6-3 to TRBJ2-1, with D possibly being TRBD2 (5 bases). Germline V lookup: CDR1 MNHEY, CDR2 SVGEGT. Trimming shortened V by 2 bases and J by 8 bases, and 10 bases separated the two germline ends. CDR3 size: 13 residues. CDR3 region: CASSYRTRDEQFF. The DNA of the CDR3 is TGTGCCAGCAGTTACCGTACTAGGGATGAGCAGTTCTTC.